This paragraph reports one T cell receptor (beta chain). This clonotype was seen more than once but under ten times. This clone's antigen is unknown. No much larger clone is present one base from it, and per-base qualities are unavailable. This record comes from a study of T-cell memory formation after mild COVID-19 (dated by TCRdb to about 2021). In terms of the full investigation: Most TCR sequence clusters were specific to one of the two donors. Two young, previously healthy adult volunteers made up the cohort, one male and one female. T-cell clones expanding and contracting after mild COVID-19 in two donors were tracked by longitudinal TCRalpha and TCRbeta repertoire sequencing.

PBMCs were isolated by Ficoll-Paque density gradient centrifugation. Instrument on record: Illumina NovaSeq 6000. Using 5'RACE with constant-segment primers, TCRalpha and TCRbeta cDNA libraries were constructed, with sample barcodes and unique molecular identifiers added in the process. Trizol reagent was used to extract RNA from every sample. Library amplification was performed in two PCR steps, and a second sample barcode and Illumina TruSeq adapters were introduced in the second step. Sequencing of libraries was performed on an Illumina NovaSeq with 2 x 150 bp paired-end reads. The original methods were these. Reads were demultiplexed and collapsed into UMI-guided consensus sequences with migec v1.2.7. Using mixcr v2.1.11, the UMI consensuses were aligned to TRA and TRB V and J templates and assembled into clonotypes. A clonotype was counted as expanded or contracted only when both edgeR and NoisET called the clonotype significant, with the noise models trained on biological replicates. For edgeR calls, the thresholds were a false discovery rate-adjusted p below 0.01 and a log2 fold-change of 1. PCA with hierarchical clustering of max-normalized trajectories of the 1000 most abundant clonotypes was used as exploratory dynamics analysis. Separately sequenced CD4+ and CD8+ repertoires were used to assign a CD4 or CD8 phenotype to each responding clone. TCRdb reran the public reads through fastp at Q25 and MiXCR, keeping productive beta chains. Duplicate CDR3 protein sequences are folded into a single record with the most common DNA and genes. The authors' filters were not applied to this entry. Here the sample has approximately 98,000 distinct CDR3 sequences; 15% to 20% occur a single time. The top ten constitute 5% to 6.5% of the sample.

Study-wide findings and limitations: Some responding clones were detected in pre-infection memory, suggesting pre-existing cross-reactive memory T cells joined the SARS-CoV-2 response. Balanced CD4/CD8 phenotypes were observed for clones contracting from day 15 to 85, whereas a bias towards CD4+ was observed for a second wave of clones expanding from day 15 to 37. Contracting CD4+ clones appeared mostly in the CM and EM memory subsets, whereas CD8+ clones were enriched in EMRA. Only a couple of mild cases were covered in the study, and larger cohorts including severe cases with pre-infection samples were considered necessary. SARS-CoV-2 specificity of the second-wave clones peaking on day 37 was not confirmed.

The sample taken for sequencing was PBMCs or a T cell subset sorted from them (not recorded which). This receptor was identified in a man in his late teens or twenties who had mild COVID-19 (a few samples of this study predate the infection). The sample titles of this study are shuffled in the database, so cell type and time point are left out; the donor was told from shared clones.

The CDR3 in this case is CASSAETGFNEKLFF. The DNA sequence is as follows: TGTGCCAGTAGTGCCGAAACAGGGTTTAATGAAAAACTGTTTTTT. The chain uses TRBV19 and TRBJ1-4; the D gene is perhaps TRBD1, from 6 matching bases. V and J lose 5 bases and 4 bases, and a span of 14 bases separates them. The germline V gene encodes CDR1 LNHDA and CDR2 SQIVND (reference sequence). The CDR3 contains 15 residues, cysteine and phenylalanine counted. The read is trimmed to its CDR3 DNA, 45 bases read in frame from base 1.